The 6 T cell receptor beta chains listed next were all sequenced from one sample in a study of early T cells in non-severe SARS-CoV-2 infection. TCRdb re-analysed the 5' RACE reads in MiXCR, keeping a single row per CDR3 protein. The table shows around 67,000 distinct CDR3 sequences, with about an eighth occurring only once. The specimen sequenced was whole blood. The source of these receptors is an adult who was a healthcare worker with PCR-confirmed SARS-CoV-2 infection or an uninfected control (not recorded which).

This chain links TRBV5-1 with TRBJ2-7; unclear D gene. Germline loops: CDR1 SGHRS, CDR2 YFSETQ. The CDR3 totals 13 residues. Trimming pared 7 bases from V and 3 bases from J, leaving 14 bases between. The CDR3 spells CASAVRPLYEQYF. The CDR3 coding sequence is TGCGCCAGCGCTGTACGCCCTCTCTACGAGCAGTACTTC. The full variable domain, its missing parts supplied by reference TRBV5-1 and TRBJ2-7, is KAGVTQTPRYLIKTRGQQVTLSCSPISGHRSVSWYQQTPGQGLQFLFEYFSETQRNKGNFPGRFSGRQFSNSRSEMNVSTLELGDSALYLCASAVRPLYEQYFGPGTRLTVT.

The CDR3 DNA follows: TGTGCCATCAGCGAGGGAGCTAGCGGGAGTGGAGAGACCCAGTACTTC. Its translation is CAISEGASGSGETQYF. The V and J genes are TRBV10-3 and TRBJ2-5; 10 positions agree with TRBD2. This CDR3 region has 16 residues. Trimming cost V 6 bases and J 4 bases; bases outside gene matches: 11. Germline CDR1 ENHRY, CDR2 SYGVKD.

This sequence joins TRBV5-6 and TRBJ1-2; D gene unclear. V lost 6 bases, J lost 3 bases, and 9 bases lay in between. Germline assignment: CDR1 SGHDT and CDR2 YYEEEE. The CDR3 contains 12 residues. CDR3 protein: CASNRVDYGYTF. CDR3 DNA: TGTGCCAGCAACCGGGTTGACTATGGCTACACCTTC.

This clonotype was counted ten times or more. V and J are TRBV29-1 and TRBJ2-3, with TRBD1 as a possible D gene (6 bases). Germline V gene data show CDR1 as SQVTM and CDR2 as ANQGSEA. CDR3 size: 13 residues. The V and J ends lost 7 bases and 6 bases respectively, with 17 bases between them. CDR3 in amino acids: CSGGWGPDDTQYF. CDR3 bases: TGCAGCGGGGGATGGGGGCCCGACGATACGCAGTATTTT.

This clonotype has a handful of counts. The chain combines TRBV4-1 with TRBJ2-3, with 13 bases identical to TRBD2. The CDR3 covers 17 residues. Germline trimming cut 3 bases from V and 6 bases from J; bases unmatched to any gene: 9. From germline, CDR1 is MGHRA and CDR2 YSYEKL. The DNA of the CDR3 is TGCGCCAGCAGCCAGCAGACTAGCGGGAGGACGGGGGATACGCAGTATTTT. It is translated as CASSQQTSGRTGDTQYF.

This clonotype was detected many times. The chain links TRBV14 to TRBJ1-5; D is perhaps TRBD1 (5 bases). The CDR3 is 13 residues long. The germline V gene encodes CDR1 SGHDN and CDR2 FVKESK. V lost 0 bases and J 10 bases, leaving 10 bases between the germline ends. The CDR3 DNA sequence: TGTGCCAGCAGCCAAGATCTTAGGGGACCCCAGCATTTT. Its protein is CASSQDLRGPQHF.